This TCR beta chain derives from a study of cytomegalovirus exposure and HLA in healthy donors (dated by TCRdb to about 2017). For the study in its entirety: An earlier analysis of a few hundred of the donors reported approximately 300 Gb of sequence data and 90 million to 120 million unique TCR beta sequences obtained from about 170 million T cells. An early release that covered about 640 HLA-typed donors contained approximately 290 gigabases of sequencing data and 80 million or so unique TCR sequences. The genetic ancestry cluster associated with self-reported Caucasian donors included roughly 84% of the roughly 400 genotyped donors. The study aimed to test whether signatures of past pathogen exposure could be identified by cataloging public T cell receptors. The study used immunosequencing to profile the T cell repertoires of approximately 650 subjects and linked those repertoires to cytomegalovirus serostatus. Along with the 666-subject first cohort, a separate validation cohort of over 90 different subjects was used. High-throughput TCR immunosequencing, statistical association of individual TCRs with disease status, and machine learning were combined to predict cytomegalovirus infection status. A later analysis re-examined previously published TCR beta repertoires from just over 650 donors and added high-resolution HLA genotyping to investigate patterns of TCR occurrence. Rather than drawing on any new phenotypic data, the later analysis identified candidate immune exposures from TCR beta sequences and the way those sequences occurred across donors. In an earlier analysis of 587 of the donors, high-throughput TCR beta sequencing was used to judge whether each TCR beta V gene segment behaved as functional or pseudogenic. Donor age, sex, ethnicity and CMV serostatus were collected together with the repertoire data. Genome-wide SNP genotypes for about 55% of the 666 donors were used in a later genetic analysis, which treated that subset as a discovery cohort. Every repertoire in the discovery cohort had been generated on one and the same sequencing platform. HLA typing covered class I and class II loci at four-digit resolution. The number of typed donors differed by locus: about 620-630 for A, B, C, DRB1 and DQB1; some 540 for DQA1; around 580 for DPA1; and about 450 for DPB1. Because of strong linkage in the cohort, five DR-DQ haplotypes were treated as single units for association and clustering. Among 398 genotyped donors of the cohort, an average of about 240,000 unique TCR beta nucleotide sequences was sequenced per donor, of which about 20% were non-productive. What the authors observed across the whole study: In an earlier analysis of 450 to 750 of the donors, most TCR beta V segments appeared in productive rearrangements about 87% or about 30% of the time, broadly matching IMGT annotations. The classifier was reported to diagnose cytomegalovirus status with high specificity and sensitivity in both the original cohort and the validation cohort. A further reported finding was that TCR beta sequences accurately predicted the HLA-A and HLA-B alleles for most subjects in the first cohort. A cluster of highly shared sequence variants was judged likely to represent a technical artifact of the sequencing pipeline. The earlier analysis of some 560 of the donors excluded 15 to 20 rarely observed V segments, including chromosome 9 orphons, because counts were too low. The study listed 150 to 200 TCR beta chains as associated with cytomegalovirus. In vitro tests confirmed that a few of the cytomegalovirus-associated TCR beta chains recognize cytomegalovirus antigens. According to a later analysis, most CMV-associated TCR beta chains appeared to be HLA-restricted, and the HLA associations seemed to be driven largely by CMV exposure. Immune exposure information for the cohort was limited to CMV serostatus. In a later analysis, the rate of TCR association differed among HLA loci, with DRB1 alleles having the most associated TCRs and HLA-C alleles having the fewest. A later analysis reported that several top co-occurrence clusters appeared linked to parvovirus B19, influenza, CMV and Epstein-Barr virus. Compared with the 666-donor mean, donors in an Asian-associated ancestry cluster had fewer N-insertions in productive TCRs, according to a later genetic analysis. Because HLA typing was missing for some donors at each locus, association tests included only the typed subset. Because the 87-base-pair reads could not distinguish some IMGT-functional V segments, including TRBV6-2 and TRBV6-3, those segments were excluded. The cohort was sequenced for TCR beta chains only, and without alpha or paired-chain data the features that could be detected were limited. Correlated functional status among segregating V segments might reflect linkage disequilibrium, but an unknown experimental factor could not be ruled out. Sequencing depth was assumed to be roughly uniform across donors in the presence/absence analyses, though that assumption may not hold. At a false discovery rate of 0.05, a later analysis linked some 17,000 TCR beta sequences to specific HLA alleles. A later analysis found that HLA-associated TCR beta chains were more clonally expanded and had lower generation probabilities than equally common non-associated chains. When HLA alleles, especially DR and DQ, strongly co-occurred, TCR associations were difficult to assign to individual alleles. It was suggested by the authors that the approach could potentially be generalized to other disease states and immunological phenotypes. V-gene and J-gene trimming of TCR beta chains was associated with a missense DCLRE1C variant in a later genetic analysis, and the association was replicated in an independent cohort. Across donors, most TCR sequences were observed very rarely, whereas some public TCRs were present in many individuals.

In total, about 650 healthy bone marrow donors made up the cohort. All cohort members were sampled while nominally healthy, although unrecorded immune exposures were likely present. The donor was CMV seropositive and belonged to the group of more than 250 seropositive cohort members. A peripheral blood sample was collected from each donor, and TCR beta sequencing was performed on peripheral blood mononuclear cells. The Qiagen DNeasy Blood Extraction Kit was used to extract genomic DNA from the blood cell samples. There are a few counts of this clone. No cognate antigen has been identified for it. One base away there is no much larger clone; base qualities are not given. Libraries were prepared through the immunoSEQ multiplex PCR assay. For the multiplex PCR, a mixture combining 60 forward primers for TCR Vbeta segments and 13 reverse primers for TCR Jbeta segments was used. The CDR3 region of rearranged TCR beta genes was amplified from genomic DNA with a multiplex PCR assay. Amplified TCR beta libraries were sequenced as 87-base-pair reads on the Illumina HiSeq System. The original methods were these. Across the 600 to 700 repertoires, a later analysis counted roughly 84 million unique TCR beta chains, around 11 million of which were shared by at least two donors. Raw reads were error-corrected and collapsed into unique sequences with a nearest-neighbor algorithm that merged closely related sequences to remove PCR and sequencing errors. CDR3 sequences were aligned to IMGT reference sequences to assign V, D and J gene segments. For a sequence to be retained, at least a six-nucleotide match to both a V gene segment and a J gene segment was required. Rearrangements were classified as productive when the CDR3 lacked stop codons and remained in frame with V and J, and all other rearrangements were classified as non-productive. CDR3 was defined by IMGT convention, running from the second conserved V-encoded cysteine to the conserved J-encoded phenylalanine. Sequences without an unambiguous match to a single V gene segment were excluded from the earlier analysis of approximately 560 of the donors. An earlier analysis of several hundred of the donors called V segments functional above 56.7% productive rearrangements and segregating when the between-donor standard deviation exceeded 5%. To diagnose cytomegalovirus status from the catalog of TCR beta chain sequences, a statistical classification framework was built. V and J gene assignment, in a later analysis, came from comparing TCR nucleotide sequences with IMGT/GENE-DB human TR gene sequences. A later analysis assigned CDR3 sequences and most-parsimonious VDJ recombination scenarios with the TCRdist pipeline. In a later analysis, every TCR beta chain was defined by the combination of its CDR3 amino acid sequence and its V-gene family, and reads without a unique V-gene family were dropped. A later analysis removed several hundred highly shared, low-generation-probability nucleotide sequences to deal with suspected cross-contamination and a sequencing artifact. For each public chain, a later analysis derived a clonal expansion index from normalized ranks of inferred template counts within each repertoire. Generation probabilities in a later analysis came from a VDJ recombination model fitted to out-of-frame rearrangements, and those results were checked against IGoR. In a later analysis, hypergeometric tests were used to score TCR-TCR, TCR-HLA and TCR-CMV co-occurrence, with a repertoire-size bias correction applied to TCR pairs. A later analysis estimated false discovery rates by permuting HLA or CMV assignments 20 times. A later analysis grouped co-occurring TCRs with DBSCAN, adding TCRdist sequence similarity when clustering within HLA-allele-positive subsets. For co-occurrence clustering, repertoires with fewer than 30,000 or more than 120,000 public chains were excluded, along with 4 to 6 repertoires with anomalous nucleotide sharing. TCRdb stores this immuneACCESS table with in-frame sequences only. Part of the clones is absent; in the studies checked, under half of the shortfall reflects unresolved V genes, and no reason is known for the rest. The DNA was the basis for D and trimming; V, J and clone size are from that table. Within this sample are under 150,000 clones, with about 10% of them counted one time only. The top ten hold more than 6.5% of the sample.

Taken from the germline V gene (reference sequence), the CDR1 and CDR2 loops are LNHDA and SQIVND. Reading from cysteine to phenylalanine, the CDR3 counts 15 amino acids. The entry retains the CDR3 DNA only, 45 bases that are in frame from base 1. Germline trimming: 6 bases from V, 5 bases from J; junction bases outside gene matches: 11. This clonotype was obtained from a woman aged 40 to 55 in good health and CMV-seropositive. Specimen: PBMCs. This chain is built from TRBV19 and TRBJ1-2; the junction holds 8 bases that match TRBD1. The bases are TGTGCCAGTAGGATGGAGGGGAACAGGGGGTATGGCTACACCTTC. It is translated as CASRMEGNRGYGYTF.